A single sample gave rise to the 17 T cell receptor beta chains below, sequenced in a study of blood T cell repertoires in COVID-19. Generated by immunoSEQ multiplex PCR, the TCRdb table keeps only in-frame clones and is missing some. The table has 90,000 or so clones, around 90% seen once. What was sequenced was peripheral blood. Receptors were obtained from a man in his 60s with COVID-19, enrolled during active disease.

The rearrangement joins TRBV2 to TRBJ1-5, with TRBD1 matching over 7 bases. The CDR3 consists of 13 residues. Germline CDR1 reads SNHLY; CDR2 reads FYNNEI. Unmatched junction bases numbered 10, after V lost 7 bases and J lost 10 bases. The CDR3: CASNIRGDDPQHF. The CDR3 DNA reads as TGTGCCAGCAACATCAGGGGGGACGACCCCCAGCATTTT. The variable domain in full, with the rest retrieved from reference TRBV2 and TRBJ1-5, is EPEVTQTPSHQVTQMGQEVILRCVPISNHLYFYWYRQILGQKVEFLVSFYNNEISEKSEIFDDQFSVERPDGSNFTLKIRSTKLEDSAMYFCASNIRGDDPQHFGDGTRLSIL.

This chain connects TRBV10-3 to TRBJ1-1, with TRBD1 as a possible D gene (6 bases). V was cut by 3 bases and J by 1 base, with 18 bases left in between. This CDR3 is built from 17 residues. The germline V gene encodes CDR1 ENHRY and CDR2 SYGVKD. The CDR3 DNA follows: TGTGCCATCAGTGACTCACGGGGGGGCTCGAGGAACACTGAAGCTTTCTTT. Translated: CAISDSRGGSRNTEAFF.

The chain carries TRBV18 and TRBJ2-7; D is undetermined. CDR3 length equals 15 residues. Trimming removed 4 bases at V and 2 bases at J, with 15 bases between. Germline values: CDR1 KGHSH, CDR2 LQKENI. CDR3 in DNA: TGTGCCAGCTCACGCATCAACAGTTCACCCTACGAGCAGTACTTC. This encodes CASSRINSSPYEQYF.

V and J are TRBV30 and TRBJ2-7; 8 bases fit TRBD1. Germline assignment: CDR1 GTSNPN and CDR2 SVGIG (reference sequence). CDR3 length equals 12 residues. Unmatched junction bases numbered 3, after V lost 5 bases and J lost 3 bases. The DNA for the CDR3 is TGTGCCTGGTCGGACAGGGTCTACGAGCAGTACTTC. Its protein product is CAWSDRVYEQYF.

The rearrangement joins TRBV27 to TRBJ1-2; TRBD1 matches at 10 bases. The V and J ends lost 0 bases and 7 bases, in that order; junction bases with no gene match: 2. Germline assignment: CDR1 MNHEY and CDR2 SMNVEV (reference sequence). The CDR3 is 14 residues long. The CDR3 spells CASSLSRTGGGYTF. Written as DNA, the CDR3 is TGTGCCAGCAGTTTATCCCGGACAGGGGGTGGCTACACCTTC.

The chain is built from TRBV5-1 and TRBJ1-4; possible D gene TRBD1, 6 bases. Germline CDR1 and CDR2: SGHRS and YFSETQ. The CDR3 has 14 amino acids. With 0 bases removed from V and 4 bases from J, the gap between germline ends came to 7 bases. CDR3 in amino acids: CASSLGQVNEKLFF. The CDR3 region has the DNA TGCGCCAGCAGCTTGGGACAGGTTAATGAAAAACTGTTTTTT.

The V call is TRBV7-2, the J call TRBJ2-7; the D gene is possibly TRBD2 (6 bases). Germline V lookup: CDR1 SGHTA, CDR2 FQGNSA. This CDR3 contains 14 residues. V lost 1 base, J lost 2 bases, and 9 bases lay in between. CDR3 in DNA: TGTGCCAGCAGCTTAGTGCGGGAACCCTACGAGCAGTACTTC. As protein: CASSLVREPYEQYF.

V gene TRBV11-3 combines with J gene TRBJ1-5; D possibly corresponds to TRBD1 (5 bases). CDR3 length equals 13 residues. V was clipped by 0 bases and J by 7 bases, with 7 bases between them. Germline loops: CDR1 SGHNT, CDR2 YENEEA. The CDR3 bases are TGTGCCAGCAGCTTAGATTGGGGCCAGCCCCAGCATTTT. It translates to CASSLDWGQPQHF.

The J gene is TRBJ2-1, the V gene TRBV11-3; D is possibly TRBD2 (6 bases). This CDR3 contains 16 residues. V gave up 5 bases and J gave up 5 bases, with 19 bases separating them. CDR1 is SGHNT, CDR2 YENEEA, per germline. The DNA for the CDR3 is TGTGCCAGCAGCCAGACCCCCCAACGCGGGAACAATGAGCAGTTCTTC. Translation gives CASSQTPQRGNNEQFF.

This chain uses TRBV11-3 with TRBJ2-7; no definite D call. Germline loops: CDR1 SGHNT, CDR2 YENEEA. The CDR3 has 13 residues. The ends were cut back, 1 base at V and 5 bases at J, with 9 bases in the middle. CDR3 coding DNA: TGTGCCAGCAGCTTAGGGTCTCCGGACGAGCAGTACTTC. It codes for CASSLGSPDEQYF.

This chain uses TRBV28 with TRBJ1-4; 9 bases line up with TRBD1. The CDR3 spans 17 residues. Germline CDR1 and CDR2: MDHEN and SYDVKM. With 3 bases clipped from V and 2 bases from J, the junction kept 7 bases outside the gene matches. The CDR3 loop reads CASSFPRTGATNEKLFF. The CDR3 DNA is TGTGCCAGCAGTTTCCCCCGGACAGGGGCGACTAATGAAAAACTGTTTTTT.

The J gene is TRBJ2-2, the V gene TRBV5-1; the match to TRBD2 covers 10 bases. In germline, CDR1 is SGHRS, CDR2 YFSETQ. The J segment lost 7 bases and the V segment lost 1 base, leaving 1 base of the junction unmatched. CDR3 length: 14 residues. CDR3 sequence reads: CASSLLAGDGELFF. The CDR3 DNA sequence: TGCGCCAGCAGCTTGCTAGCGGGAGACGGGGAGCTGTTTTTT.

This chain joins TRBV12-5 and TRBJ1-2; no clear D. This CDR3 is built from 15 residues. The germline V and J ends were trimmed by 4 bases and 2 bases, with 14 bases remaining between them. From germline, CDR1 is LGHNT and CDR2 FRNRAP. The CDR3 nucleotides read TGTGCTAGTGGTTCAGGTACGGGAGAGAACTATGGCTACACCTTC. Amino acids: CASGSGTGENYGYTF.

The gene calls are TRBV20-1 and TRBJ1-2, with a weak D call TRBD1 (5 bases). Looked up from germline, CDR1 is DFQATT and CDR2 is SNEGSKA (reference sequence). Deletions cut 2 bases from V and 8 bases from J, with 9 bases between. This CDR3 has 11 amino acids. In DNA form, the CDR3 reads TGCAGTGCTAGATGGGGGGGAGGCTACACCTTC. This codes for CSARWGGGYTF.

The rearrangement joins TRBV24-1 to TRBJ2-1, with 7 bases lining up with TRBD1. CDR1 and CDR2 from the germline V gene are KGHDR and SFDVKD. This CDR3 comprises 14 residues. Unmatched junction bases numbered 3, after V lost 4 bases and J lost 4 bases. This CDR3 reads CATSEGTAYNEQFF. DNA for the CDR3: TGTGCCACCAGTGAGGGGACAGCGTACAATGAGCAGTTCTTC.

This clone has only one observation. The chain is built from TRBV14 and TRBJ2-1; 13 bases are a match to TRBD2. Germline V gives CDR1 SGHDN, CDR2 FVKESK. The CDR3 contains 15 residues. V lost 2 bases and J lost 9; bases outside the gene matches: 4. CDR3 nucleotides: TGTGCCAGCAGCCAATGGACTAGCGGGAGTGGTGAGCAGTTCTTC. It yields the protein CASSQWTSGSGEQFF. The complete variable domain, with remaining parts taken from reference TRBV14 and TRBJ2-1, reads EAGVTQFPSHSVIEKGQTVTLRCDPISGHDNLYWYRRVMGKEIKFLLHFVKESKQDESGMPNNRFLAERTGGTYSTLKVQPAELEDSGVYFCASSQWTSGSGEQFFGPGTRLTVL.

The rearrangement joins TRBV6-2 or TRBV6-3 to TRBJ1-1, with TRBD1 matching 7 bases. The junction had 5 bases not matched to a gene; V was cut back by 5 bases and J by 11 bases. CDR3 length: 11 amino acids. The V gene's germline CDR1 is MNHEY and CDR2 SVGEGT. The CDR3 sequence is CASSRDRDAFF. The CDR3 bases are TGTGCCAGCAGTAGAGACAGGGACGCTTTCTTT.